The rows below give T cell receptor beta chains drawn from one sample of a study of cytomegalovirus exposure and HLA in healthy donors. Sequencing was performed with immunoSEQ multiplex PCR; in TCRdb, only in-frame clones are kept and a portion is missing. The sample lists 85,000 to 120,000 clones; around 57% were seen once. The sequenced sample was PBMCs. The receptors here all came from a human donor in good health. Each CDR3 is given with its conserved first and last residue. The order of the fields is D gene, V gene, clone size, J gene, CDR3 DNA, CDR3 protein. D genes are given only for firm matches. For some rows the clone size is stated as once, few or many, or as a class when expanded; others skip it.

>NA|TRBV19|NA|TRBJ2-1
TGTGCCAGAAACCCAGGGGGGCTTGATGAGCAGTTCTTC
CARNPGGLDEQFF
>NA|TRBV6-5|NA|TRBJ2-6
TGTGCCAGCAGTTACTCGCGCAACAACGTCCTGACTTTC
CASSYSRNNVLTF
>TRBD2|TRBV11-2|NA|TRBJ2-3
TGTGCCAGCAGCTTAGGGGGCGGGAGTGGCACAGATACGCAGTATTTT
CASSLGGGSGTDTQYF
>NA|TRBV15|NA|TRBJ2-1
TGTGCCACCAGCAGACCCTCTTCCTACAATGAGCAGTTCTTC
CATSRPSSYNEQFF
>NA|TRBV18|few|TRBJ2-5
TGTGCCAGCTCACTCCATCTATCGGAGACCCAGTACTTC
CASSLHLSETQYF
>TRBD2|TRBV10-1|NA|TRBJ2-7
TGCGCCAGCAGTGAACTAGCGGGAGGTGCTGGCGAGCAGTACTTC
CASSELAGGAGEQYF
>TRBD1|TRBV6-5|few|TRBJ1-2
TGTGCCAGCAGTTACCCTGGGACAGTAGATGGCTACACCTTC
CASSYPGTVDGYTF
>TRBD2|TRBV28|NA|TRBJ2-4
TGTGCCAGCAGAGGCATAGCGGGAGCCAAAAACATTCAGTACTTC
CASRGIAGAKNIQYF
>NA|TRBV6-5|NA|TRBJ2-1
TGTGCCAGCAGTTACCAGGGGGGCGCCTACAATGAGCAGTTCTTC
CASSYQGGAYNEQFF
>TRBD1|TRBV7-9|NA|TRBJ1-1
TGTGCCAGCAGCCGCGCCCCCCTGGAGGGGGCTTTCACTGAAGCTTTCTTT
CASSRAPLEGAFTEAFF
>TRBD2|TRBV7-9|NA|TRBJ2-1
TGTGCCAGCTCAGGGTCCGGGACTAGCTATTTCCATGAGCAGTTCTTC
CASSGSGTSYFHEQFF
>NA|TRBV18|NA|TRBJ1-1
TGTGCCAGCTCACCAATCACCGGGGCTGAAGCTTTCTTT
CASSPITGAEAFF
>NA|TRBV10-1|NA|TRBJ2-5
TGCGCCAGCAGTCGGGGAATAGCAGGGGAGCAGTACTTC
CASSRGIAGEQYF
>TRBD2|TRBV19|few|TRBJ2-2
TGTGCCAGTAGATACGGGGGGACCGGGGAGCTGTTTTTT
CASRYGGTGELFF
>NA|TRBV7-8|NA|TRBJ2-7
TGTGCCAGCAGCTTAGGAGGGAGCCCGGACGAGCAGTACTTC
CASSLGGSPDEQYF
>NA|TRBV19|NA|TRBJ2-7
TGTGCCAGTGGACGGACGGGGGACTCCTACGAGCAGTACTTC
CASGRTGDSYEQYF
>TRBD2|TRBV7-9|NA|TRBJ2-1
TGTGCCAGCAGTTTTCTAGCGGGAGTCCCCTCCTACAATGAGCAGTTCTTC
CASSFLAGVPSYNEQFF
>TRBD1|TRBV9|few|TRBJ2-5
TGTGCCAGCAGCAGACAGGGTACCCAAGAGACCCAGTACTTC
CASSRQGTQETQYF
>NA|TRBV2|NA|TRBJ2-7
TGTGCCAGCAGACTCGCTCCCTACGAGCAGTACTTC
CASRLAPYEQYF
>NA|TRBV27|NA|TRBJ2-3
TGTGCCAGCAGTCCCCCGGGCACAGATACGCAGTATTTT
CASSPPGTDTQYF
>NA|TRBV29-1|NA|TRBJ1-2
TGCAGCGCTGATGAAGCGAGGTCTGTGACTTATGGCTACACCTTC
CSADEARSVTYGYTF
>NA|TRBV9|few|TRBJ1-3
TGTGCCAGCAGCGTAGCCGGCTCTGGAAACACCATATATTTT
CASSVAGSGNTIYF